The clone carrying this T cell receptor beta chain was recorded a few times. The antigen is undetermined. The sample belongs to a study of T cell repertoires in cytomegalovirus infection. The CDR3 is 15 residues long. The germline V gene has CDR1 SEHNR and CDR2 FQNEAQ (reference sequence). With 5 bases removed from V and 7 bases from J, the gap between germline ends came to 18 bases. Study-level points and caveats: Individuals carrying CMV plus the relevant HLA were identified by cumulative frequency of public TCR beta families.

TCRdb analysed the reads with MiXCR anew, one entry per CDR3 protein. The data hold 900,000 to 950,000 distinct CDR3 sequences, with 30% to 40% observed a single time. This sample comprised cultured CD8+ T cells from PBMCs, obtained from culture after CMV antigen stimulation. The TCR comes from a human donor in good health (CMV status not recorded). Some clones in this sample may be carry-over from other donors' samples. J is TRBJ2-1 and V is TRBV7-9; D is uncertain. CDR3 residues: CASSPGSSLGNEQFF. The DNA for the CDR3 is TGTGCCAGCAGCCCGGGTTCGTCCTTAGGTAATGAGCAGTTCTTC.